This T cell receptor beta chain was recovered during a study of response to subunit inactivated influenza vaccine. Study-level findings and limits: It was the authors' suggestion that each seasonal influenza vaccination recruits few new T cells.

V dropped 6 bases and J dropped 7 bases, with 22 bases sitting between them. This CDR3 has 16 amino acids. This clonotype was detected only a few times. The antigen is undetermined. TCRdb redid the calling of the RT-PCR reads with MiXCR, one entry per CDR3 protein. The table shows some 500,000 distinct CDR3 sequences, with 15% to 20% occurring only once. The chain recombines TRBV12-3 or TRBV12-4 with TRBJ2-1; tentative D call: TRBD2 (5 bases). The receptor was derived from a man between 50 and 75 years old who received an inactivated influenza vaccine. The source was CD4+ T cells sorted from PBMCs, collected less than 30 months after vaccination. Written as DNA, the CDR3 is TGTGCCAGCAGGACCTGGACGGGCGGAGAGGGAAATGAGCAGTTCTTC. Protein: CASRTWTGGEGNEQFF.